This T cell receptor beta chain comes out of a study of blood T cells in healthy people across ages. Germline assignment: CDR1 MNHEY and CDR2 SVGAGI. This CDR3 is 15 amino acids long. General study results and limits: Calculation of diversity from one million T cells yielded estimates considered to be underestimates.

With a J-beta primer mix and a sample-barcoded 5' primer, a second PCR ran 7 to 11 cycles. From the 5' RACE reads, TCRdb called clonotypes with MiXCR, one entry per CDR3 protein. The sample includes hundreds of thousands of distinct CDR3 sequences, over 45% of them seen just once. Details on this clonotype: The antigen remains unidentified.

This TCR was sampled from a woman aged 60 to 75 in good health. Material: blood. V usage is TRBV6-5 and J usage is TRBJ2-7, with TRBD1 identical over 7 bases. TRBJ2-4 matches the DNA end more closely, so the J call is doubtful. This CDR3 reads CASSLRDSPKDIQYF. For the CDR3, the DNA is TGTGCCAGCAGCCTCCGGGACAGTCCTAAAGACATTCAGTACTTC.